The entry below gives a single T cell receptor beta chain sequence along with its context. Its antigen is currently unknown. TCRdb re-called the reads through MiXCR, storing one row per CDR3 protein. The sample contains roughly 170,000 distinct CDR3 sequences, about 22% of which appear only once. This sample was included in a study of T cell repertoires in cytomegalovirus infection. About the research overall: Recently identified HLA-C-restricted and well-studied HLA-B-restricted CMV epitopes were used. Based on public TCR beta signatures, there were indications of CMV infection and of a matching HLA type.

Findings and limits, study-wide: Dominant in the ex vivo response were TCR beta clonotypes restricted by HLA-C and specific for CMV. Identification of carriers of CMV plus the relevant HLA was performed using cumulative public TCR beta family frequency.

V was clipped by 2 bases and J by 5 bases, with 22 bases between them. Germline lookup yields CDR1 MNHNS and CDR2 SASEGT. The CDR3 is made up of 17 amino acids. This sample comprised CD8+ T cells from cultured PBMCs, obtained from culture after CMV antigen stimulation. This chain connects TRBV6-1 to TRBJ2-7; tentative D call: TRBD1 (6 bases). This receptor was taken from a human donor in good health (CMV status not recorded). Some clones in this sample may be carry-over from other donors' samples. CDR3 nucleotide sequence: TGTGCCAGCAGTGAACAAGGGGTGAACAGGGTTACCCACGAGCAGTACTTC. As protein: CASSEQGVNRVTHEQYF.